A selection of T cell receptor beta chains follows, all from one sample in a study of primary melanoma T cells and metastatic recurrence. TCRdb's copy holds only in-frame clones and misses some; the assay was immunoSEQ multiplex PCR. Here the sample spans several hundred clones, approximately 80% being singletons. The sequenced material came from melanoma tumor tissue. Every receptor here comes from a human donor with melanoma. Both conserved end residues are part of each CDR3. The order of the fields is J gene, V gene, clone size, D gene, CDR3 protein, CDR3 DNA. D genes are given only for firm matches. Only part of the rows carry a size: once, few, many, or a class if the clone is expanded.

j_gene: TRBJ1-5
v_gene: TRBV28
abundance: NA
d_gene: NA
CDR3aa: CASSQPGALSNQPQHF
CDR3nt: TGTGCCAGCAGCCAACCAGGGGCTCTTAGCAATCAGCCCCAGCATTTT

j_gene: TRBJ1-1
v_gene: TRBV12-2
abundance: NA
d_gene: NA
CDR3aa: CASQGEGMLMNTEAFF
CDR3nt: TGTGCTAGCCAAGGAGAGGGGATGTTGATGAACACTGAAGCTTTCTTT

j_gene: TRBJ2-2
v_gene: TRBV5-1
abundance: few
d_gene: TRBD1
CDR3aa: CASSATGGSGELFF
CDR3nt: TGCGCCAGCAGTGCGACAGGGGGGTCCGGGGAGCTGTTTTTT

j_gene: TRBJ1-1
v_gene: TRBV6-8
abundance: NA
d_gene: NA
CDR3aa: CASSTYQGMGSEAFF
CDR3nt: TGTGCCAGCAGTACCTACCAAGGGATGGGTTCTGAAGCTTTCTTT

j_gene: TRBJ2-7
v_gene: TRBV19
abundance: NA
d_gene: NA
CDR3aa: CASSTGGPGEQYF
CDR3nt: TGTGCCAGTAGTACGGGGGGCCCGGGGGAGCAGTACTTC

j_gene: TRBJ2-4
v_gene: TRBV6-8
abundance: few
d_gene: TRBD2
CDR3aa: CASSDPSGRFGDIQYF
CDR3nt: TGTGCCAGCAGTGACCCTAGCGGGAGGTTTGGGGACATTCAGTACTTC

j_gene: TRBJ1-1
v_gene: TRBV11-3
abundance: NA
d_gene: TRBD1
CDR3aa: CASSLNTGGTEAFF
CDR3nt: TGTGCCAGCAGCCTAAATACAGGGGGCACTGAAGCTTTCTTT

j_gene: TRBJ2-7
v_gene: TRBV7-5
abundance: once
d_gene: NA
CDR3aa: CASSRGLAGGVYEQYF
CDR3nt: TGTGCCAGCAGCAGGGGACTAGCGGGAGGGGTCTACGAGCAGTACTTC

j_gene: TRBJ1-5
v_gene: TRBV18
abundance: NA
d_gene: NA
CDR3aa: CASSPPSVGPWQPQHF
CDR3nt: TGTGCCAGCTCACCACCATCGGTGGGGCCTTGGCAGCCCCAGCATTTT

j_gene: TRBJ1-2
v_gene: TRBV14
abundance: NA
d_gene: NA
CDR3aa: CASSHPTPPYGYTF
CDR3nt: TGTGCCAGCAGCCACCCGACACCTCCGTATGGCTACACCTTC

j_gene: TRBJ2-1
v_gene: TRBV9
abundance: NA
d_gene: TRBD2
CDR3aa: CASSVDRLAGDRNEQFF
CDR3nt: TGTGCCAGCAGCGTTGATCGACTAGCGGGAGACCGCAATGAGCAGTTCTTC

j_gene: TRBJ2-7
v_gene: TRBV11-3
abundance: NA
d_gene: NA
CDR3aa: CASSLAAGLYEQYF
CDR3nt: TGTGCCAGCAGCTTGGCCGCAGGACTCTACGAGCAGTACTTC

j_gene: TRBJ2-2
v_gene: TRBV9
abundance: NA
d_gene: TRBD2
CDR3aa: CASSAPGLAGSGTGELFF
CDR3nt: TGTGCCAGCAGCGCACCGGGACTAGCGGGCTCCGGGACCGGGGAGCTGTTTTTT

j_gene: TRBJ2-7
v_gene: TRBV14
abundance: few
d_gene: NA
CDR3aa: CASSQDWDNNYRGYEQYF
CDR3nt: TGTGCCAGCAGCCAAGATTGGGACAACAATTACCGCGGCTACGAGCAGTACTTC

j_gene: TRBJ2-2
v_gene: TRBV6-8
abundance: NA
d_gene: TRBD2
CDR3aa: CASTPRTRIDTGELFF
CDR3nt: TGTGCCAGCACCCCCAGGACTAGAATCGACACCGGGGAGCTGTTTTTT

j_gene: TRBJ1-4
v_gene: TRBV2
abundance: NA
d_gene: NA
CDR3aa: CASGLNLGEKLFF
CDR3nt: TGTGCCAGCGGACTTAATCTGGGGGAAAAACTGTTTTTT

j_gene: TRBJ2-5
v_gene: TRBV6-8
abundance: few
d_gene: TRBD2
CDR3aa: CASSLAGGPRETQYF
CDR3nt: TGTGCCAGCAGTCTAGCGGGAGGGCCTCGTGAGACCCAGTACTTC

j_gene: TRBJ2-7
v_gene: TRBV14
abundance: few
d_gene: NA
CDR3aa: CASSQEGPTRSSYEQYF
CDR3nt: TGTGCCAGCAGCCAAGAAGGGCCCACGCGATCGTCCTACGAGCAGTACTTC

j_gene: TRBJ2-6
v_gene: TRBV6-8
abundance: NA
d_gene: TRBD1
CDR3aa: CASSDSGTGGSGANVLTF
CDR3nt: TGTGCCAGCAGTGACTCTGGGACAGGGGGCTCTGGGGCCAACGTCCTGACTTTC

j_gene: TRBJ1-3
v_gene: TRBV11-3
abundance: NA
d_gene: NA
CDR3aa: CASSSDRYSGNTIYF
CDR3nt: TGTGCCAGCAGCTCCGACAGGTACTCTGGAAACACCATATATTTT

j_gene: TRBJ2-1
v_gene: TRBV18
abundance: few
d_gene: NA
CDR3aa: CASSLVDLYNEQFF
CDR3nt: TGTGCCAGCTCGCTCGTCGACCTTTACAATGAGCAGTTCTTC

j_gene: TRBJ2-6
v_gene: TRBV11-3
abundance: NA
d_gene: NA
CDR3aa: CASSLDYGANVLTF
CDR3nt: TGTGCCAGCAGCTTAGATTATGGGGCCAACGTCCTGACTTTC

j_gene: TRBJ2-1
v_gene: TRBV11-3
abundance: NA
d_gene: TRBD2
CDR3aa: CASRGSGSSNEQFF
CDR3nt: TGTGCCAGCAGGGGTAGCGGGAGTTCCAATGAGCAGTTCTTC

j_gene: TRBJ2-7
v_gene: TRBV11-3
abundance: NA
d_gene: NA
CDR3aa: CASSFISQGLPEQYF
CDR3nt: TGTGCCAGCAGCTTCATCTCCCAGGGACTCCCCGAGCAGTACTTC

j_gene: TRBJ2-2
v_gene: TRBV28
abundance: NA
d_gene: TRBD2
CDR3aa: CASRTLAGGTGELFF
CDR3nt: TGTGCCAGCAGGACACTAGCGGGAGGAACCGGGGAGCTGTTTTTT

j_gene: TRBJ2-3
v_gene: TRBV15
abundance: NA
d_gene: NA
CDR3aa: CATSDYYSGFTDTQYF
CDR3nt: TGTGCCACCAGCGACTACTACTCGGGGTTCACAGATACGCAGTATTTT

j_gene: TRBJ2-1
v_gene: TRBV19
abundance: NA
d_gene: TRBD2
CDR3aa: CASSGGLYNEQFF
CDR3nt: TGTGCCAGTAGTGGGGGACTATACAATGAGCAGTTCTTC